The next 22 T cell receptor beta chains were all read from a single sample in a study of post-analysis software for immune sequencing data. Carried by the TCR beta cDNA libraries were unique molecular identifiers. TCRdb re-analysed the PCR reads in MiXCR, keeping a single row per CDR3 protein. The data show 700,000 to 900,000 distinct CDR3 sequences, with 46% seen just once and roughly 4.5% held by the top ten. Their cognate antigens are unknown. Study results and caveats: A few TRBV segments appeared more often in patients than in controls, and TRBV5-6, TRBV5-1 and TRBV20-1 were among these.

Sequencing was done on a sample of blood. The origin of the receptors is a girl aged 5-17 years with multiple sclerosis.

The V call is TRBV29-1, the J call TRBJ2-1; TRBD2 might be the D (6 bases). This CDR3 is 19 amino acids long. Germline V CDR1 and CDR2: SQVTM, ANQGSEA. Between the trimmed V and J ends, which lost 0 bases and 4 bases, there was a span of 25 bases. The CDR3 DNA follows: TGCAGCGTTGAAGATCCCGCTAGCGAGACCTTCAACGGATACAATGAGCAGTTCTTC. Protein sequence: CSVEDPASETFNGYNEQFF.

CDR3 loop: CAGGLAGSYEQYF. The CDR3 DNA sequence: TGTGCGGGGGGGCTAGCGGGATCCTACGAGCAGTACTTC. V is TRBV7-2 and J is TRBJ2-7, with 9 bases fitting TRBD2. Germline V gene lookup returns CDR1 SGHTA and CDR2 FQGNSA. The CDR3 has 13 amino acids.

This clonotype occurred a few times. The chain employs TRBV2 and TRBJ2-1; 7 bases line up with TRBD2. The CDR3 loop spans 14 amino acids. Unmatched junction bases numbered 6, after V lost 8 bases and J lost 2 bases. Germline V gives CDR1 SNHLY, CDR2 FYNNEI. CDR3 coding DNA: TGTGCCAGCCGAAGCGGGACCACCTACAATGAGCAGTTCTTC. Translating it yields CASRSGTTYNEQFF.

This clonotype showed up just a few times. The V call is TRBV7-8, the J call TRBJ2-7; D remains ambiguous. The CDR3 contains 12 residues. Germline loops: CDR1 SGHVS, CDR2 FQNEAQ. Trimming cost V 5 bases and J 4 bases, with 9 bases left between them. The CDR3 DNA is TGTGCCAGCAGCCACATCCTGTACGAGCAGTACTTC. It encodes CASSHILYEQYF.

This rearrangement joins TRBV12-3 or TRBV12-4 to TRBJ2-7, with D hard to call. CDR3 length: 16 residues. V dropped 4 bases and J dropped 2 bases, with 18 bases sitting between them. Here the CDR3 reads CASSSPLGVITYEQYF. CDR3 in DNA: TGTGCCAGCAGTTCCCCCCTTGGGGTAATAACCTACGAGCAGTACTTC.

This clonotype was counted a few times. The chain couples TRBV6-5 to TRBJ2-3, with D possibly TRBD2 on 6 matching bases. This CDR3 comprises 16 residues. Per the germline V gene, CDR1 is MNHEY and CDR2 is SVGAGI. Between the trimmed V and J ends, which lost 0 bases and 0 bases, there was a span of 10 bases. The CDR3 reads CASSYSSGRSTDTQYF. The CDR3 region has the DNA TGTGCCAGCAGTTACTCTTCGGGGAGGAGCACAGATACGCAGTATTTT.

The chain has TRBV5-1 and TRBJ2-7, with 9 bases matching TRBD1. V lost 0 bases, J lost 3 bases, and 7 bases stayed unmatched. Germline assignment: CDR1 SGHRS and CDR2 YFSETQ. This CDR3 is built from 16 residues. The DNA of the CDR3 is TGCGCCAGCAGCTTGGGGGGACAGGGACCCTTCTACGAGCAGTACTTC. Amino acid sequence: CASSLGGQGPFYEQYF.

This chain uses TRBV7-2 with TRBJ2-7, with TRBD2 matching over 7 bases. The CDR3 runs 14 residues. J was trimmed by 8 bases and V by 5 bases; bases with no gene match: 12. Germline values: CDR1 SGHTA, CDR2 FQGNSA. As DNA, the CDR3 is TGTGCCAGCAGCCTTAGGGCCGGGGGGTTAAAGCAGTACTTC. Translation: CASSLRAGGLKQYF.

This clonotype was counted only a few times. The chain has TRBV5-1 and TRBJ2-1; 11 bases fit TRBD2. V was clipped by 4 bases and J by 6 bases; unmatched bases: 9. This CDR3 is built from 16 residues. Germline assignment: CDR1 SGHRS and CDR2 YFSETQ. DNA for the CDR3: TGCGCCAGCAGCAAACTAGCGGGAGTGAGGGCCAATGAGCAGTTCTTC. Its translation: CASSKLAGVRANEQFF.

The chain uses TRBV29-1 and TRBJ2-1, with D maybe TRBD2 (5 bases). Germline assignment: CDR1 SQVTM and CDR2 ANQGSEA. The CDR3 has 13 residues. The germline V and J ends were trimmed by 4 bases and 0 bases, with 7 bases remaining between them. The chain's CDR3 is CSVGESSYNEQFF. CDR3 DNA: TGCAGCGTTGGGGAGAGCTCCTACAATGAGCAGTTCTTC.

The chain links TRBV29-1 to TRBJ1-2, with D perhaps matching TRBD1 (5 bases). V was shortened by 5 bases and J by 4 bases, with 11 bases between the two germline ends. This CDR3 has 12 amino acids. Germline V gene sequence: CDR1 SQVTM, CDR2 ANQGSEA. The CDR3 reads CSVIIGVYGYTF. The CDR3 nucleotides read TGCAGCGTTATTATAGGGGTCTATGGCTACACCTTC.

This clonotype has only a few counts. V gene TRBV7-9 combines with J gene TRBJ2-1; 9 bases agree with TRBD2. The J segment lost 15 bases and the V segment lost 4 bases, leaving 10 bases of the junction unmatched. Germline lookup yields CDR1 SEHNR and CDR2 FQNEAQ (reference sequence). The CDR3 runs to 13 residues. CDR3 in DNA: TGTGCCAGCAGCTCCTTAGCGGGAGATATTAGGTTCTTC. Translating it yields CASSSLAGDIRFF. The whole variable domain, filled in from reference TRBV7-9 and TRBJ2-1, reads DTGVSQNPRHKITKRGQNVTFRCDPISEHNRLYWYRQTLGQGPEFLTYFQNEAQLEKSRLLSDRFSAERPKGSFSTLEIQRTEQGDSAMYLCASSSLAGDIRFFGPGTRLTVL.

The chain carries TRBV20-1 and TRBJ2-3, with 7 bases matching TRBD2. CDR3 length: 14 amino acids. The trim removed 0 bases at V and 4 bases at J, leaving 4 bases unmatched. Germline V gene sequence: CDR1 DFQATT, CDR2 SNEGSKA (reference sequence). In DNA form, the CDR3 reads TGCAGTGCTAGAGATCCGGCGGGGGCAGATACGCAGTATTTT. Its translation is CSARDPAGADTQYF.

The CDR3 coding sequence is TGTGCCAGCAGCCAAGAGAGGGATCAGCCCCAGCATTTT. It translates to CASSQERDQPQHF. J is TRBJ1-5 and V is TRBV4-2; D ambiguous. CDR3 length: 13 amino acids. Germline V gives CDR1 LGHNA, CDR2 YNFKEQ. The ends were cut back, 0 bases at V and 5 bases at J, with 5 bases in the middle.

The V gene is TRBV6-5, the J gene TRBJ2-1; TRBD1 might be the D (6 bases). The better agreement between TRBJ2-7 and the DNA end casts doubt on the J call. The CDR3 is 16 amino acids. Germline-derived CDR1 and CDR2 are MNHEY and SVGAGI. DNA of the CDR3: TGTGCCAGCAGTTTGACAGGTCCTCTGTGGGAAGGCGAGCAGTACTTC. This sequence encodes CASSLTGPLWEGEQYF.

In this sample, this clonotype turned up a few times. This chain links TRBV5-1 with TRBJ2-3; D might be TRBD2 (6 bases). V gave up 0 bases and J gave up 6 bases, with 17 bases separating them. The CDR3 totals 16 residues. Germline-derived CDR1 and CDR2 are SGHRS and YFSETQ. The CDR3: CASSLERVAGRDTQYF. The CDR3 DNA reads as TGCGCCAGCAGCTTGGAGCGAGTAGCAGGGAGGGATACGCAGTATTTT.

This clonotype was detected ten times or more. A much larger clone is a single base away; this may be a read error. V and J are TRBV29-1 and TRBJ2-5; 9 bases are shared with TRBD1. The ends lost 5 bases at V and 4 bases at J; junction bases unmatched: 8. The CDR3 sequence is 14 residues long. Germline V gives CDR1 SQVTM, CDR2 ANQGSEA. Here the CDR3 DNA reads TGCAGCGTTTCATGGACAGGGGCGCGAGAGACCCAGTACTTC. Its translation is CSVSWTGARETQYF.

V is TRBV13 and J is TRBJ2-5; 7 nucleotides line up with TRBD2. The V and J ends lost 1 base and 5 bases, in that order; junction bases with no gene match: 7. The CDR3 covers 15 residues. Per germline, CDR1 PRHDT and CDR2 FYEKMQ (reference sequence). The CDR3 region is CASSLERTSWETQYF. CDR3 in DNA: TGTGCCAGCAGCTTAGAACGGACTAGTTGGGAGACCCAGTACTTC. The full variable domain, its missing parts supplied by reference TRBV13 and TRBJ2-5, is AAGVIQSPRHLIKEKRETATLKCYPIPRHDTVYWYQQGPGQDPQFLISFYEKMQSDKGSIPDRFSAQQFSDYHSELNMSSLELGDSALYFCASSLERTSWETQYFGPGTRLLVL.

This clonotype appeared a few times. This chain connects TRBV7-2 to TRBJ2-7; TRBD2 aligns across 14 bases. The length of the CDR3 is 18 residues. V was clipped by 5 bases and J by 2 bases; unmatched bases: 11. Germline CDR1 SGHTA, CDR2 FQGNSA. The CDR3 DNA follows: TGTGCCAGCAGCACTACCGGGACTAGCGGGAGATACCCCTACGAGCAGTACTTC. This codes for CASSTTGTSGRYPYEQYF.

The CDR3 nucleotides read TGTGCCAGCAGTTACGCCGGGACAGGGAATGGCTACACCTTC. As protein: CASSYAGTGNGYTF. The gene calls are TRBV6-5 and TRBJ1-2; 9 nucleotides align to TRBD1. V lost 2 bases and J lost 6; bases outside the gene matches: 4. The germline V gene has CDR1 MNHEY and CDR2 SVGAGI. CDR3 length: 14 residues.

The V call is TRBV28, the J call TRBJ2-3; 8 bases fit TRBD2. V lost 7 bases, J lost 9 bases, and 12 bases stayed unmatched. The length of the CDR3 is 14 residues. Germline values: CDR1 MDHEN, CDR2 SYDVKM. CDR3 coding DNA: TGTGCCAGCAACCGCCAAGCGGGAGACGTCACGCAGTATTTT. It encodes CASNRQAGDVTQYF.

The chain employs TRBV12-3 or TRBV12-4 and TRBJ2-5; D possibly corresponds to TRBD2 (7 bases). This CDR3 has 16 residues. V lost 6 bases and J 3 bases, leaving 20 bases between the germline ends. The DNA of the CDR3 is TGTGCCAGCAGCCCAGGGGAGGGAACGGGAAAAGAGACCCAGTACTTC. As protein: CASSPGEGTGKETQYF.